Below, 23 T cell receptor beta chains from the same sample are listed, as sequenced in a study of blood T cell repertoires in COVID-19. Assay: immunoSEQ multiplex PCR; the TCRdb copy retains only in-frame clones and omits some. The sample records about 180,000 clones, approximately 87% being singletons. Sequencing was done on a sample of peripheral blood. Every receptor here comes from a woman in her 70s with COVID-19, enrolled during active disease.

The count of this clone is one. The chain combines TRBV28 with TRBJ1-5, with a weak D call TRBD1 (6 bases). The CDR3 is 16 amino acids. Looked up from germline, CDR1 is MDHEN and CDR2 is SYDVKM. The V end lost 4 bases, the J end lost 3 bases, and 16 bases lay between the germline ends. The DNA of the CDR3 is TGTGCCAGCAGTTCCCCCGCAGGGGTTTCCAATCAGCCCCAGCATTTT. It translates to CASSSPAGVSNQPQHF.

V gene TRBV7-6 combines with J gene TRBJ1-2; D is unclear. This CDR3 has 15 residues. V lost 5 bases, J lost 4 bases, and 17 bases lay in between. The germline V gene encodes CDR1 SGHVS and CDR2 FNYEAQ. The CDR3 here is CASSPDPRSSYGYTF. CDR3 sequence (DNA): TGTGCCAGCAGCCCCGACCCCCGGAGCAGCTATGGCTACACCTTC.

The gene calls are TRBV27 and TRBJ2-3; 12 bases line up with TRBD2. The CDR3 sequence is 17 residues long. The V gene end was trimmed by 6 bases and the J gene end by 0 bases; junction bases not matched to a gene: 7. Germline-derived CDR1 and CDR2 are MNHEY and SMNVEV (reference sequence). The CDR3, as DNA: TGTGCCAGCAGCCGGACTAGCGGGACAACGAGCACAGATACGCAGTATTTT. This codes for CASSRTSGTTSTDTQYF.

The rearrangement joins TRBV7-2 to TRBJ1-1; TRBD1 is a possible D gene (5 bases). CDR1 and CDR2 (germline): SGHTA, FQGNSA. V was trimmed by 1 base and J by 4 bases, leaving 7 bases between them. The CDR3 length is 13 residues. Here the CDR3 reads CASSLGQSTEAFF. The CDR3 bases are TGTGCCAGCAGCTTAGGACAGAGCACTGAAGCTTTCTTT.

The chain carries TRBV7-9 and TRBJ2-3; 7 bases match TRBD2. The length of the CDR3 is 17 residues. Germline V gene lookup returns CDR1 SEHNR and CDR2 FQNEAQ (reference sequence). Germline trimming cut 5 bases from V and 2 bases from J; bases unmatched to any gene: 13. This chain's CDR3 is CASSAGVGREITDTQYF. In nucleotides, the CDR3 is TGTGCCAGCAGCGCCGGAGTGGGGCGGGAGATCACAGATACGCAGTATTTT.

This chain uses TRBV5-1 with TRBJ2-3, with 7 bases lining up with TRBD1. The V gene end was trimmed by 5 bases and the J gene end by 1 base; junction bases not matched to a gene: 4. The V gene's germline CDR1 is SGHRS and CDR2 YFSETQ. The CDR3 length is 14 residues. CDR3 sequence reads: CASSPGTGTDTQYF. The CDR3 coding sequence is TGCGCCAGCAGTCCCGGGACAGGCACAGATACGCAGTATTTT.

This chain links TRBV28 with TRBJ1-5, with a weak D call TRBD1 (6 bases). This CDR3 spans 15 amino acids. With 3 bases removed from V and 1 base from J, the gap between germline ends came to 10 bases. Germline CDR1 is MDHEN and CDR2 is SYDVKM. The CDR3 bases are TGTGCCAGCAGTTTTGGGGGGGCCAGCAATCAGCCCCAGCATTTT. The encoded protein is CASSFGGASNQPQHF.

The rearrangement links TRBV6-5 to TRBJ1-2; 10 bases match TRBD1. The junction had 3 bases not matched to a gene; V was cut back by 4 bases and J by 4 bases. Looked up from germline, CDR1 is MNHEY and CDR2 is SVGAGI. The CDR3 totals 14 residues. CDR3 DNA: TGTGCCAGCAGTTTGGGACAGGGGTTCTATGGCTACACCTTC. Encoded protein: CASSLGQGFYGYTF.

This clone is a singleton in its sample. V and J are TRBV11-1 and TRBJ1-1, with unresolved D. The CDR3 length is 13 residues. Per the germline V gene, CDR1 is SGHAT and CDR2 is FQDESV (reference sequence). V was shortened by 6 bases and J by 0 bases, with 8 bases between the two germline ends. CDR3 sequence reads: CASRPRMNTEAFF. Written as DNA, the CDR3 is TGTGCCAGCAGGCCCAGGATGAACACTGAAGCTTTCTTT.

The rearrangement links TRBV19 to TRBJ2-3; 12 bases match TRBD2. Germline V gene data show CDR1 as LNHDA and CDR2 as SQIVND (reference sequence). The CDR3 runs to 16 residues. J lost 2 bases, V lost 5 bases, and 5 bases had no gene match. The CDR3 sequence: CASSLGLAGSTDTQYF. CDR3 bases: TGTGCCAGTAGTCTCGGACTAGCGGGATCCACAGATACGCAGTATTTT.

The chain joins TRBV6-2 or TRBV6-3 to TRBJ2-5; TRBD2 might be the D (6 bases). Trimming cost V 4 bases and J 5 bases, with 17 bases left between them. Germline V gene lookup returns CDR1 MNHEY and CDR2 SVGEGT. The CDR3 is 15 amino acids. In nucleotides, the CDR3 is TGTGCCAGCAGTTCAAGACGACTAGTCGGGGAGACCCAGTACTTC. Residues: CASSSRRLVGETQYF.

V is TRBV2 and J is TRBJ2-3, with 10 bases lining up with TRBD2. Losses at the gene ends were 7 bases for V and 1 base for J; bases not matched to a gene: 8. Germline V gene lookup returns CDR1 SNHLY and CDR2 FYNNEI. The CDR3 is 16 residues long. The CDR3 region is CASTEFLAGGTDTQYF. CDR3 sequence (DNA): TGTGCCAGCACGGAGTTTCTAGCGGGGGGCACAGATACGCAGTATTTT.

The chain employs TRBV11-2 and TRBJ2-3, with D unclear. The CDR3 has 16 amino acids. V lost 3 bases to trimming and J lost 3 bases, with 16 bases between them. Looked up from germline, CDR1 is SGHAT and CDR2 is FQNNGV. The CDR3 loop is CASSFSGRRVTDTQYF. DNA of the CDR3: TGTGCCAGCAGCTTCTCTGGTCGTCGGGTTACAGATACGCAGTATTTT.

In regard to this clone: The sample contains more than one DNA sequence encoding this CDR3. CDR3 amino acids: CASSRGQGNTEAFF. In nucleotides, the CDR3 is TGCGCCAGCAGCCGGGGACAGGGGAACACTGAAGCTTTCTTT. The rearrangement uses TRBV5-1 and TRBJ1-1, with 9 nucleotides matching TRBD1. The CDR3 loop spans 14 amino acids. Germline values: CDR1 SGHRS, CDR2 YFSETQ. The trim removed 4 bases at V and 1 base at J, leaving 2 bases unmatched.

The chain combines TRBV7-9 with TRBJ1-3; the match to TRBD1 covers 8 bases. Germline CDR1 reads SEHNR; CDR2 reads FQNEAQ (reference sequence). Germline trimming cut 3 bases from V and 0 bases from J; bases unmatched to any gene: 7. CDR3 length equals 17 residues. CDR3 nucleotide sequence: TGTGCCAGCAGCTTTAGACAAGGGACAGGCTCTGGAAACACCATATATTTT. Translating gives CASSFRQGTGSGNTIYF. The full variable domain, with the rest looked up from reference TRBV7-9 and TRBJ1-3, is DTGVSQNPRHKITKRGQNVTFRCDPISEHNRLYWYRQTLGQGPEFLTYFQNEAQLEKSRLLSDRFSAERPKGSFSTLEIQRTEQGDSAMYLCASSFRQGTGSGNTIYFGEGSWLTVV.

The V call is TRBV10-3, the J call TRBJ1-2; D gene ambiguous. V was trimmed by 3 bases and J by 2 bases, leaving 4 bases between them. CDR3 length: 12 residues. Germline V lookup: CDR1 ENHRY, CDR2 SYGVKD. This chain's CDR3 is CAISDENYGYTF. The CDR3 coding sequence is TGTGCCATCAGTGATGAGAACTATGGCTACACCTTC.

The V gene is TRBV30, the J gene TRBJ1-1, with 10 positions matching TRBD1. Germline CDR1 GTSNPN, CDR2 SVGIG (reference sequence). Trimming removed 3 bases from V and 1 base from J; junction bases left unmatched: 8. The CDR3 runs to 16 residues. The CDR3 coding sequence is TGTGCCTGGAGAGCCGGGACAGGGGTTAGGAACACTGAAGCTTTCTTT. The encoded protein is CAWRAGTGVRNTEAFF.

This clone appeared once. The rearrangement uses TRBV3-1 (or the pseudogene TRBV3-2) and TRBJ2-5; TRBD2 matches 11 bases. Germline values: CDR1 LGHDT, CDR2 YNNKEL (reference sequence). The CDR3 runs 16 residues. The trim removed 0 bases at V and 7 bases at J, leaving 7 bases unmatched. This CDR3 is CASSQDLAGGLGTQYF. The CDR3 region has the DNA TGTGCCAGCAGCCAAGATTTAGCGGGAGGGCTCGGGACCCAGTACTTC.

J is TRBJ2-5 and V is TRBV5-1; D is unresolved. Germline assignment: CDR1 SGHRS and CDR2 YFSETQ. V lost 4 bases to trimming and J lost 2 bases, with 18 bases between them. The CDR3 is 16 residues long. CDR3 loop: CASSGATKEQQETQYF. In DNA form, the CDR3 reads TGCGCCAGCAGCGGCGCGACCAAGGAGCAACAAGAGACCCAGTACTTC.

DNA of the CDR3: TGTGCCAGCAGCCAACCGACAGGGGTGGATTCACCCCTCCACTTT. It encodes CASSQPTGVDSPLHF. V gene TRBV4-2 combines with J gene TRBJ1-6, with 8 bases lining up with TRBD1. The CDR3 has 15 amino acids. Germline values: CDR1 LGHNA, CDR2 YNFKEQ. Germline trimming cut 2 bases from V and 8 bases from J; bases unmatched to any gene: 5.

The chain links TRBV18 to TRBJ2-7; 7 bases fit TRBD1. Germline CDR1 KGHSH, CDR2 LQKENI. CDR3 length: 15 residues. J lost 2 bases, V lost 3 bases, and 7 bases had no gene match. CDR3 nucleotide sequence: TGTGCCAGCTCACCGAGCCGGGACAGAACCTACGAGCAGTACTTC. Its protein is CASSPSRDRTYEQYF.

This chain links TRBV30 with TRBJ2-7; TRBD2 matches at 8 bases. This CDR3 contains 14 residues. V was pared by 7 bases and J by 2 bases, with 10 bases of the junction left unmatched. The germline V gene has CDR1 GTSNPN and CDR2 SVGIG (reference sequence). CDR3 amino acids: CASIRRGVPYEQYF. The CDR3 bases are TGTGCCTCCATTAGGCGGGGGGTCCCCTACGAGCAGTACTTC.

The rearrangement links TRBV6-6 to TRBJ2-3; the match to TRBD2 covers 7 bases. Losses at the gene ends were 6 bases for V and 0 bases for J; bases not matched to a gene: 3. CDR3 size: 14 residues. Germline CDR1 is MNHNY and CDR2 is SVGAGI (reference sequence). The CDR3 nucleotides read TGTGCCAGCAGCCGGACTAGGAGCACAGATACGCAGTATTTT. Its protein product is CASSRTRSTDTQYF.